The 22 T cell receptor beta chains below all came from one sample that was sequenced in a study of blood T cells in healthy people across ages. A second PCR of about 7 to 12 cycles used a sample-barcoded 5' primer and a J-beta primer mix. Each CDR3 protein is one row after TCRdb ran MiXCR on the 5' RACE reads. The table lists 950,000 to 1,200,000 distinct CDR3 sequences, roughly two fifths of them singletons. The material sequenced was blood. Source of these receptors: a man aged 18 to 29 in good health.

The V call is TRBV20-1, the J call TRBJ1-1; a possible D gene is TRBD1 (5 bases). Germline loops: CDR1 DFQATT, CDR2 SNEGSKA (reference sequence). V was clipped by 1 base and J by 0 bases, with 12 bases between them. The CDR3 is made up of 15 amino acids. CDR3 protein: CSARVRGELNTEAFF. As DNA, the CDR3 is TGCAGTGCTAGAGTCCGAGGGGAGTTGAACACTGAAGCTTTCTTT.

V is TRBV2 and J is TRBJ1-4; D gene uncertain. Between the trimmed V and J ends, which lost 10 bases and 4 bases, there was a span of 22 bases. Germline V gene lookup returns CDR1 SNHLY and CDR2 FYNNEI. The CDR3 is 16 residues long. The CDR3 DNA sequence: TGTGCCATTCGCCGGGAGCGCACCACTGTTAATGAAAAACTGTTTTTT. Translating gives CAIRRERTTVNEKLFF.

The chain's CDR3 is CASSQDRSATQYF. The CDR3 DNA sequence: TGCGCCAGCAGCCAAGACAGGAGCGCTACGCAGTATTTT. The chain links TRBV4-3 to TRBJ2-3; no reliable D call. The CDR3 consists of 13 residues. Trimming pared 0 bases from V and 8 bases from J, leaving 9 bases between. CDR1 and CDR2 (germline): LGHNA, YSLEER.

This clonotype occurred a few times. The V and J genes are TRBV20-1 and TRBJ2-5, with D unresolved. The CDR3 length is 14 residues. Trimming stripped 6 bases from V and 0 bases from J, with 14 bases between. The V gene's germline CDR1 is DFQATT and CDR2 SNEGSKA (reference sequence). The CDR3 nucleotides are TGCAGTGCCACGGACCCACAGTACCAAGAGACCCAGTACTTC. Protein: CSATDPQYQETQYF.

The V gene is TRBV20-1, the J gene TRBJ2-7; no firm D call. The V gene's germline CDR1 is DFQATT and CDR2 SNEGSKA (reference sequence). The CDR3 length is 13 residues. V gave up 3 bases and J gave up 0 bases, with 9 bases separating them. In DNA form, the CDR3 reads TGCAGTGCTAGGGGCAAGAACTCCTACGAGCAGTACTTC. It codes for CSARGKNSYEQYF.

The chain employs TRBV28 and TRBJ1-4, with 10 bases that match TRBD1. This CDR3 has 15 residues. Germline CDR1 is MDHEN and CDR2 is SYDVKM. Germline trimming cut 5 bases from V and 7 bases from J; bases unmatched to any gene: 7. The CDR3 bases are TGTGCCAGCAGTCTATTGACAGGGGGCGGTGAAAAACTGTTTTTT. Protein product: CASSLLTGGGEKLFF.

This clonotype showed up many times. The V gene is TRBV3-1, the J gene TRBJ1-2; 7 nucleotides align to TRBD1. This CDR3 has 13 residues. The V segment lost 3 bases and the J segment 4 bases; nucleotides outside the gene matches: 2. Germline V gene lookup returns CDR1 LGHDT and CDR2 YNNKEL (reference sequence). CDR3 DNA sequence: TGTGCCAGCAGCCAGGGACAGCTCTATGGCTACACCTTC. Amino acids: CASSQGQLYGYTF.

This chain uses TRBV4-2 with TRBJ2-2; D ambiguous. The V and J ends lost 1 base and 8 bases respectively, with 8 bases between them. The CDR3 has 13 residues. CDR1 and CDR2 from the germline V gene are LGHNA and YNFKEQ. Here the CDR3 reads CASSQVPEGELFF. The CDR3 coding sequence is TGTGCCAGCAGCCAAGTTCCGGAGGGGGAGCTGTTTTTT.

The V and J genes are TRBV20-1 and TRBJ2-5, with unresolved D. Germline-derived CDR1 and CDR2 are DFQATT and SNEGSKA (reference sequence). The CDR3 consists of 14 residues. V was clipped by 6 bases and J by 11 bases, with 25 bases between them. CDR3 DNA sequence: TGCAGTGCCCCTCCCCTCGGAATCTACAATGAGCAGTACTTC. The encoded protein is CSAPPLGIYNEQYF.

CDR3 sequence (DNA): TGCAGTGCTAGAGACACAAGACAGGGTGTCGACTATGGCTACACCTTC. Protein: CSARDTRQGVDYGYTF. The gene calls are TRBV20-1 and TRBJ1-2, with TRBD1 matching 7 bases. From germline, CDR1 is DFQATT and CDR2 SNEGSKA (reference sequence). V dropped 0 bases and J dropped 3; count of bases not matched to a gene: 10. CDR3 length: 16 amino acids.

The chain employs TRBV6-5 and TRBJ1-2; D remains ambiguous. Trimming pared 0 bases from V and 9 bases from J, leaving 17 bases between. The CDR3 is 15 residues long. The germline V gene has CDR1 MNHEY and CDR2 SVGAGI. CDR3 residues: CASSYSIVASSSYTF. CDR3 DNA: TGTGCCAGCAGTTACTCGATTGTGGCAAGTAGTAGCTACACCTTC.

V gene TRBV27 combines with J gene TRBJ2-3; 10 bases map to TRBD2. This CDR3 spans 16 amino acids. CDR1 MNHEY and CDR2 SMNVEV come from the germline V gene (reference sequence). The junction had 9 bases not matched to a gene; V was cut back by 7 bases and J by 2 bases. Written as DNA, the CDR3 is TGTGCCAGCACATCGGGACTAGCGAAGACCACAGATACGCAGTATTTT. Translating it yields CASTSGLAKTTDTQYF.

Comments on this clonotype: An end of the junction differs from the germline gene, which may be a read error. The chain is built from TRBV15 and TRBJ1-1; no reliable D call. The CDR3 is made up of 13 amino acids. Looked up from germline, CDR1 is LNHNV and CDR2 is YYDKDF (reference sequence). This CDR3 reads CATSRDRNTGAFF. CDR3 nucleotide sequence: TGTGCCACCAGCAGAGATCGCAACACTGGAGCTTTCTTT.

This clonotype appeared many times. This chain joins TRBV12-3 or TRBV12-4 and TRBJ1-5; D is possibly TRBD1 (6 bases). The ends were cut back, 5 bases at V and 4 bases at J, with 15 bases in the middle. CDR3 length: 15 amino acids. CDR3 sequence (DNA): TGTGCCAGCAGTCTAACAGGGAGTAGGAATCAGCCCCAGCATTTT. This gives the protein CASSLTGSRNQPQHF.

The chain carries TRBV4-3 and TRBJ2-2; 7 bases fit TRBD2. This CDR3 has 16 amino acids. Trimming removed 1 base from V and 2 bases from J; junction bases left unmatched: 4. The germline CDR1 and CDR2 sequences are LGHNA and YSLEER. The CDR3: CASSQGLAENTGELFF. As DNA, the CDR3 is TGCGCCAGCAGCCAAGGACTAGCCGAAAACACCGGGGAGCTGTTTTTT.

The V call is TRBV6-6, the J call TRBJ1-5; a weak D match, TRBD1 (6 bases). Trimming removed 0 bases from V and 3 bases from J, with 15 bases in between. Germline V CDR1 and CDR2: MNHNY, SVGAGI (reference sequence). The CDR3 sequence is 17 residues long. The CDR3 nucleotides are TGTGCCAGCAGTTACTCTGGGGGCCAGGCGAACAATCAGCCCCAGCATTTT. The encoded protein is CASSYSGGQANNQPQHF.

V is TRBV12-3 or TRBV12-4 and J is TRBJ2-3; D gene unclear. The V end lost 2 bases, the J end lost 4 bases, and 13 bases lay between the germline ends. The CDR3 runs 15 residues. The chain's CDR3 is CASSLNRQVSDTQYF. DNA of the CDR3: TGTGCCAGCAGTTTAAATCGGCAGGTTTCAGATACGCAGTATTTT.

This clonotype was counted many times. The rearrangement links TRBV5-1 to TRBJ2-4; D call uncertain. The CDR3 consists of 14 residues. Germline loops: CDR1 SGHRS, CDR2 YFSETQ. Trimming stripped 4 bases from V and 5 bases from J, with 13 bases between. CDR3 sequence: CASSPRVGENIQYF. The CDR3 DNA is TGCGCCAGCAGCCCCCGAGTTGGGGAAAACATTCAGTACTTC. Together with reference TRBV5-1 and TRBJ2-4, the CDR3 gives the full variable domain: KAGVTQTPRYLIKTRGQQVTLSCSPISGHRSVSWYQQTPGQGLQFLFEYFSETQRNKGNFPGRFSGRQFSNSRSEMNVSTLELGDSALYLCASSPRVGENIQYFGAGTRLSVL.

As for this clonotype: A read error is possible here, since a much larger clone lies one base away. The J gene is TRBJ1-2, the V gene TRBV6-2 or TRBV6-3; D call uncertain. Per germline, CDR1 MNHEY and CDR2 SVGEGT. Trimming took 2 bases from V and 4 from J, leaving 5 bases between them. This CDR3 is 12 amino acids long. The chain's CDR3 is CASSYASYGYTF. CDR3 nucleotides: TGTGCCAGCAGTTACGCCAGCTATGGCTACACCTTC.

This clonotype showed up many times. V gene TRBV5-1 combines with J gene TRBJ2-1; no clear D gene. Germline lookup yields CDR1 SGHRS and CDR2 YFSETQ. Trimming pared 2 bases from V and 5 bases from J, leaving 8 bases between. The CDR3 extends over 13 amino acids. The CDR3 here is CASSLGSNNEQFF. The CDR3 nucleotides are TGCGCCAGCAGCTTAGGGTCAAACAATGAGCAGTTCTTC.

This chain joins TRBV21-1 and TRBJ1-2. TRBV21-1 represents a pseudogene. The CDR3 is 14 amino acids. The CDR3 region has the DNA TGTGCCAGCAGCAAAGCCAAAGGGATCTATGGCTACACCTTC. Translated: CASSKAKGIYGYTF.

In this sample, this clonotype turned up a few times. J is TRBJ1-5 and V is TRBV12-3 or TRBV12-4; D remains unclear. The V end lost 2 bases, the J end lost 11 bases, and 22 bases lay between the germline ends. The CDR3 has 16 amino acids. CDR3 bases: TGTGCCAGCAGTTTAAACGGCAGGCGGATGAACATGGCCCAGCATTTT. Translated: CASSLNGRRMNMAQHF.